Listed below are T cell receptor beta chains from one sample, sequenced in a study of regulatory T cells in long-lasting Graves disease. TCRdb passed the multiplex PCR reads through MiXCR, listing each CDR3 protein once. The table has around 360,000 distinct CDR3 sequences, about 17% seen once. These data were likewise used in another study, on T cells in Graves' hyperthyroidism and ophthalmopathy.

The input for sequencing was peripheral blood mononuclear cells (PBMCs), taken at new diagnosis, from a patient treated with antithyroid drugs. These receptors all come from a woman aged 18 to 35 with Graves disease. CDR3s include the opening cysteine and the closing phenylalanine or tryptophan. The order of the fields is clone size, D gene, J gene, V gene, CDR3 DNA, CDR3 protein. A D gene is named only where the DNA matches it firmly. Expanded clones get a size class; other rows say once, few or many, or leave the size out.

clone size: many; D gene: TRBD1; J gene: TRBJ1-6; V gene: TRBV7-8; CDR3 DNA: TGTGCCAGCCGTGAAACCGGGACAGCCAATTCACCCCTCCACTTT; CDR3 protein: CASRETGTANSPLHF
clone size: many; D gene: TRBD1; J gene: TRBJ2-7; V gene: TRBV2; CDR3 DNA: TGTGCCAGCAGGGGGACAGGGAGGGGCGAGCAGTACTTC; CDR3 protein: CASRGTGRGEQYF
clone size: NA; D gene: NA; J gene: TRBJ1-5; V gene: TRBV7-9; CDR3 DNA: TGTGCCAGTAGCTCAAGGCGGGGGGGCCAGCCCCAGCATTTT; CDR3 protein: CASSSRRGGQPQHF
clone size: many; D gene: TRBD1; J gene: TRBJ2-7; V gene: TRBV12-3/TRBV12-4; CDR3 DNA: TGTGCCAGCAGTTCCGGGACAGCCGACGAGCAGTACTTC; CDR3 protein: CASSSGTADEQYF
clone size: many; D gene: NA; J gene: TRBJ2-3; V gene: TRBV5-6; CDR3 DNA: TGTGCCAGCAGCTTGGCAGGGGGGGATACGCAGTATTTT; CDR3 protein: CASSLAGGDTQYF
clone size: few; D gene: TRBD2; J gene: TRBJ2-1; V gene: TRBV13; CDR3 DNA: TGTGCCAGCAGCTTCGGGTGGGGGGGGGACAATGAGCAGTTCTTC; CDR3 protein: CASSFGWGGDNEQFF
clone size: many; D gene: NA; J gene: TRBJ1-1; V gene: TRBV20-1; CDR3 DNA: TGCAGTGCTAAATGGATGAAAATGAACACTGAAGCTTTCTTT; CDR3 protein: CSAKWMKMNTEAFF
clone size: NA; D gene: NA; J gene: TRBJ1-1; V gene: TRBV27; CDR3 DNA: TGTGCCAGCAGTTTATCGAGGGGTTCGTGGGTGACCGGAGGGACTGAAGCTTTCTTT; CDR3 protein: CASSLSRGSWVTGGTEAFF
clone size: few; D gene: NA; J gene: TRBJ2-1; V gene: TRBV6-1; CDR3 DNA: TGTGCCAGCAGTGAAACCCACATAGCGTTCTACAATGAGCAGTTCTTC; CDR3 protein: CASSETHIAFYNEQFF
clone size: NA; D gene: TRBD1; J gene: TRBJ1-2; V gene: TRBV6-1; CDR3 DNA: TGTGCCAGCAGTAGAGATACAGGGGGCGGCTATGGCTACACCTTC; CDR3 protein: CASSRDTGGGYGYTF
clone size: many; D gene: TRBD2; J gene: TRBJ2-1; V gene: TRBV28; CDR3 DNA: TGTGCCAGCAGTTTATTTGTCGGACTAGAAAACGAGCAGTTCTTC; CDR3 protein: CASSLFVGLENEQFF
clone size: many; D gene: TRBD1; J gene: TRBJ2-3; V gene: TRBV2; CDR3 DNA: TGTGCCAGCAGTCCCTCTTTTTTTAGGACAGGGGTCACAGATACGCAGTATTTT; CDR3 protein: CASSPSFFRTGVTDTQYF
clone size: many; D gene: TRBD1; J gene: TRBJ2-1; V gene: TRBV30; CDR3 DNA: TGTGCCTGGACTCCGGGACAGGCGGGCAATGAGCAGTTCTTC; CDR3 protein: CAWTPGQAGNEQFF
clone size: many; D gene: NA; J gene: TRBJ2-2; V gene: TRBV3-1; CDR3 DNA: TGTGCCAGCAGCCAAGGCCGTACAGGGATCACCGGGGAGCTGTTTTTT; CDR3 protein: CASSQGRTGITGELFF
clone size: NA; D gene: NA; J gene: TRBJ1-6; V gene: TRBV11-2; CDR3 DNA: TGTGCCAGCTCTCGGAGAGGGGATAATTCACCCCTCCACTTT; CDR3 protein: CASSRRGDNSPLHF
clone size: NA; D gene: NA; J gene: TRBJ2-7; V gene: TRBV25-1; CDR3 DNA: TGTGCCAGTACACCCCGGCTGGGCCACTACGAGCAGTACTTC; CDR3 protein: CASTPRLGHYEQYF
clone size: many; D gene: NA; J gene: TRBJ2-4; V gene: TRBV20-1; CDR3 DNA: TGCAGTGCAAAAGGACAAGGGGTTGGCATTCAGTACTTC; CDR3 protein: CSAKGQGVGIQYF
clone size: many; D gene: NA; J gene: TRBJ1-1; V gene: TRBV20-1; CDR3 DNA: TGCAGTGCTAGGAATGACCGGAACACTGAAGCTTTCTTT; CDR3 protein: CSARNDRNTEAFF
clone size: many; D gene: TRBD1; J gene: TRBJ2-3; V gene: TRBV12-3/TRBV12-4; CDR3 DNA: TGTGCCAGCAGTTTAGACAGGGGCGGAGATACGCAGTATTTT; CDR3 protein: CASSLDRGGDTQYF
clone size: many; D gene: TRBD1; J gene: TRBJ2-7; V gene: TRBV20-1; CDR3 DNA: TGCAGTGCTAGAGAGCAAGGGACAGCCTACGAGCAGTACTTC; CDR3 protein: CSAREQGTAYEQYF
clone size: NA; D gene: NA; J gene: TRBJ1-3; V gene: TRBV6-2/TRBV6-3; CDR3 DNA: TGTGCCAGCAGTTACTTCCCAGGAAGCTCTGGAAACACCATATATTTT; CDR3 protein: CASSYFPGSSGNTIYF
clone size: few; D gene: NA; J gene: TRBJ1-1; V gene: TRBV12-3/TRBV12-4; CDR3 DNA: TGTGCCAGCAGTTTCGTAAGATCCATGAACACTGAAGCTTTCTTT; CDR3 protein: CASSFVRSMNTEAFF
clone size: many; D gene: NA; J gene: TRBJ2-5; V gene: TRBV5-1; CDR3 DNA: TGCGCCAGCAGCTTGGTTACAACCCAAGAGACCCAGTACTTC; CDR3 protein: CASSLVTTQETQYF
clone size: many; D gene: TRBD1; J gene: TRBJ1-2; V gene: TRBV7-8; CDR3 DNA: TGTGCCAGCAGCGCAGCCCCTCCGGGACAGACCTACACCTTC; CDR3 protein: CASSAAPPGQTYTF
clone size: few; D gene: NA; J gene: TRBJ2-2; V gene: TRBV18; CDR3 DNA: TGTGCCAGCTCACCGATTTTCAGTGAGGAGCTGTTTTTT; CDR3 protein: CASSPIFSEELFF
clone size: NA; D gene: TRBD1; J gene: TRBJ1-4; V gene: TRBV15; CDR3 DNA: TGTGCCACCAGCAGACCCGGGACAGGGGCTGAAAAACTGTTTTTT; CDR3 protein: CATSRPGTGAEKLFF
clone size: many; D gene: NA; J gene: TRBJ2-1; V gene: TRBV9; CDR3 DNA: TGTGCCAGCAGTGGGGGCGACAATGAGCAGTTCTTC; CDR3 protein: CASSGGDNEQFF
clone size: NA; D gene: TRBD1; J gene: TRBJ1-2; V gene: TRBV7-8; CDR3 DNA: TGTGCCAGCAGCTTAGGGGCAGGGACAGGGGGTGTTGGCTACACCTTC; CDR3 protein: CASSLGAGTGGVGYTF
clone size: many; D gene: NA; J gene: TRBJ1-1; V gene: TRBV5-1; CDR3 DNA: TGCGCCAGCAGCTTGGGTCAGGTTATGAACACTGAAGCTTTCTTT; CDR3 protein: CASSLGQVMNTEAFF
clone size: few; D gene: NA; J gene: TRBJ2-7; V gene: TRBV6-1; CDR3 DNA: TGTGCCAGCAGTGAAGGGGTCCGCGAGCAGTACTTC; CDR3 protein: CASSEGVREQYF
clone size: many; D gene: NA; J gene: TRBJ2-5; V gene: TRBV18; CDR3 DNA: TGTGCCAGCTCACCACCCTCAACAAAGGAGACCCAGTACTTC; CDR3 protein: CASSPPSTKETQYF
clone size: many; D gene: NA; J gene: TRBJ2-3; V gene: TRBV12-3/TRBV12-4; CDR3 DNA: TGTGCCAGCACTGGGGGAATCACAGATACGCAGTATTTT; CDR3 protein: CASTGGITDTQYF
clone size: few; D gene: TRBD1; J gene: TRBJ2-1; V gene: TRBV30; CDR3 DNA: TGTGCCTGGAGTTACTTCGGGACAGGGGTCCCAAGAGATAATGAGCAGTTCTTC; CDR3 protein: CAWSYFGTGVPRDNEQFF
clone size: many; D gene: NA; J gene: TRBJ1-6; V gene: TRBV28; CDR3 DNA: TGTGCCAGCACCGAAGGGTGGGCCTCCTATAATTCACCCCTCCACTTT; CDR3 protein: CASTEGWASYNSPLHF
clone size: many; D gene: NA; J gene: TRBJ1-5; V gene: TRBV30; CDR3 DNA: TGTGCCTGGAGCCCCGGAATTGGTAATCAGCCCCAGCATTTT; CDR3 protein: CAWSPGIGNQPQHF
clone size: few; D gene: TRBD1; J gene: TRBJ1-4; V gene: TRBV20-1; CDR3 DNA: TGCAGTGCTCCGGGACAGAGGCGGGAAAAACTGTTTTTT; CDR3 protein: CSAPGQRREKLFF
clone size: NA; D gene: NA; J gene: TRBJ1-1; V gene: TRBV11-2; CDR3 DNA: TGTGCCAGTAGCCCCTGGGGGGTAACTGAAGCTTTCTTT; CDR3 protein: CASSPWGVTEAFF
clone size: few; D gene: TRBD1; J gene: TRBJ2-5; V gene: TRBV24-1; CDR3 DNA: TGTGCCACCAGTGAAAGCAGACAGGGCGGGGAGACCCAGTACTTC; CDR3 protein: CATSESRQGGETQYF
clone size: many; D gene: NA; J gene: TRBJ2-1; V gene: TRBV7-2; CDR3 DNA: TGTGCCAGCAGCTTAGCCGCTGGGGCCAATGAGCAGTTCTTC; CDR3 protein: CASSLAAGANEQFF
clone size: many; D gene: TRBD2; J gene: TRBJ2-7; V gene: TRBV28; CDR3 DNA: TGTGCCAGCAGGGGGGGGACTAGCGTCTACGAGCAGTACTTC; CDR3 protein: CASRGGTSVYEQYF
clone size: many; D gene: TRBD2; J gene: TRBJ2-7; V gene: TRBV20-1; CDR3 DNA: TGCAGTGCCGTCGGACTAGCGGGATCCTACGAGCAGTACTTC; CDR3 protein: CSAVGLAGSYEQYF
clone size: NA; D gene: NA; J gene: TRBJ1-1; V gene: TRBV11-2; CDR3 DNA: TGTGCCAGCAGCTTGGAAGGGTTCACTGAAGCTTTCTTT; CDR3 protein: CASSLEGFTEAFF
clone size: few; D gene: NA; J gene: TRBJ2-1; V gene: TRBV6-1; CDR3 DNA: TGTGCCAGCAGCCCCGGGGGCCGGAAAAAGCAGTTCTTC; CDR3 protein: CASSPGGRKKQFF
clone size: many; D gene: NA; J gene: TRBJ1-1; V gene: TRBV15; CDR3 DNA: TGTGCCACCAGCAGAGATGGAAGGGAGAACACTGAAGCTTTCTTT; CDR3 protein: CATSRDGRENTEAFF
clone size: many; D gene: TRBD2; J gene: TRBJ2-3; V gene: TRBV20-1; CDR3 DNA: TGCAGTGCTAGCTATGCCCCTAGCGGGGGTGGCACAGATACGCAGTATTTT; CDR3 protein: CSASYAPSGGGTDTQYF
clone size: NA; D gene: NA; J gene: TRBJ1-4; V gene: TRBV6-1; CDR3 DNA: TGTGCCAGCAGTAGACTAACGGAGAATGAAAAACTGTTTTTT; CDR3 protein: CASSRLTENEKLFF
clone size: few; D gene: TRBD1; J gene: TRBJ1-2; V gene: TRBV3-1; CDR3 DNA: TGTGCCAGCAGCCAAGAAAACGACAGGGTCGATAAGGACTATGGCTACACCTTC; CDR3 protein: CASSQENDRVDKDYGYTF
clone size: many; D gene: TRBD1; J gene: TRBJ2-2; V gene: TRBV2; CDR3 DNA: TGTGCCAGCAGTTTGTCCGGGACAGGGGGGAACACCGGGGAGCTGTTTTTT; CDR3 protein: CASSLSGTGGNTGELFF
clone size: many; D gene: NA; J gene: TRBJ1-1; V gene: TRBV5-1; CDR3 DNA: TGCGCCAGCAGCCCGGACGGACAGCCGAACACTGAAGCTTTCTTT; CDR3 protein: CASSPDGQPNTEAFF
clone size: many; D gene: NA; J gene: TRBJ2-1; V gene: TRBV20-1; CDR3 DNA: TGCAGTGCTATCGGGAGCGTCATGGGCTCCTACAATGAGCAGTTCTTC; CDR3 protein: CSAIGSVMGSYNEQFF
clone size: NA; D gene: NA; J gene: TRBJ2-7; V gene: TRBV30; CDR3 DNA: TGTGCCTGGACAGTGTCCAGCTACGAGCAGTACTTC; CDR3 protein: CAWTVSSYEQYF
clone size: many; D gene: NA; J gene: TRBJ2-3; V gene: TRBV18; CDR3 DNA: TGTGCCAGCTCACCACCCCCCGGGGTGGATACGCAGTATTTT; CDR3 protein: CASSPPPGVDTQYF
clone size: many; D gene: NA; J gene: TRBJ1-3; V gene: TRBV30; CDR3 DNA: TGTGCCTGGAGTGTAAGGGGCTCTGGAAACACCATATATTTT; CDR3 protein: CAWSVRGSGNTIYF
clone size: NA; D gene: NA; J gene: TRBJ2-1; V gene: TRBV5-1; CDR3 DNA: TGCGCCTCAACGGGGCACGGACCTGAGCAGTTCTTC; CDR3 protein: CASTGHGPEQFF
clone size: many; D gene: NA; J gene: TRBJ2-1; V gene: TRBV28; CDR3 DNA: TGTGCCAGCAGCGCGGGACAACACAATGAGCAGTTCTTC; CDR3 protein: CASSAGQHNEQFF
clone size: NA; D gene: TRBD1; J gene: TRBJ2-1; V gene: TRBV18; CDR3 DNA: TGTGCCAGCTCACACCGACAGGGTCAAGGCTACAATGAGCAGTTCTTC; CDR3 protein: CASSHRQGQGYNEQFF
clone size: many; D gene: NA; J gene: TRBJ1-5; V gene: TRBV5-1; CDR3 DNA: TGCGCCAGCAGCTTGGAGGCAGCGGATCAGCCCCAGCATTTT; CDR3 protein: CASSLEAADQPQHF
clone size: few; D gene: NA; J gene: TRBJ2-1; V gene: TRBV7-9; CDR3 DNA: TGTGCCAGCAGCTTAGTATTGGGGGAGATCGCCAACAATGAGCAGTTCTTC; CDR3 protein: CASSLVLGEIANNEQFF